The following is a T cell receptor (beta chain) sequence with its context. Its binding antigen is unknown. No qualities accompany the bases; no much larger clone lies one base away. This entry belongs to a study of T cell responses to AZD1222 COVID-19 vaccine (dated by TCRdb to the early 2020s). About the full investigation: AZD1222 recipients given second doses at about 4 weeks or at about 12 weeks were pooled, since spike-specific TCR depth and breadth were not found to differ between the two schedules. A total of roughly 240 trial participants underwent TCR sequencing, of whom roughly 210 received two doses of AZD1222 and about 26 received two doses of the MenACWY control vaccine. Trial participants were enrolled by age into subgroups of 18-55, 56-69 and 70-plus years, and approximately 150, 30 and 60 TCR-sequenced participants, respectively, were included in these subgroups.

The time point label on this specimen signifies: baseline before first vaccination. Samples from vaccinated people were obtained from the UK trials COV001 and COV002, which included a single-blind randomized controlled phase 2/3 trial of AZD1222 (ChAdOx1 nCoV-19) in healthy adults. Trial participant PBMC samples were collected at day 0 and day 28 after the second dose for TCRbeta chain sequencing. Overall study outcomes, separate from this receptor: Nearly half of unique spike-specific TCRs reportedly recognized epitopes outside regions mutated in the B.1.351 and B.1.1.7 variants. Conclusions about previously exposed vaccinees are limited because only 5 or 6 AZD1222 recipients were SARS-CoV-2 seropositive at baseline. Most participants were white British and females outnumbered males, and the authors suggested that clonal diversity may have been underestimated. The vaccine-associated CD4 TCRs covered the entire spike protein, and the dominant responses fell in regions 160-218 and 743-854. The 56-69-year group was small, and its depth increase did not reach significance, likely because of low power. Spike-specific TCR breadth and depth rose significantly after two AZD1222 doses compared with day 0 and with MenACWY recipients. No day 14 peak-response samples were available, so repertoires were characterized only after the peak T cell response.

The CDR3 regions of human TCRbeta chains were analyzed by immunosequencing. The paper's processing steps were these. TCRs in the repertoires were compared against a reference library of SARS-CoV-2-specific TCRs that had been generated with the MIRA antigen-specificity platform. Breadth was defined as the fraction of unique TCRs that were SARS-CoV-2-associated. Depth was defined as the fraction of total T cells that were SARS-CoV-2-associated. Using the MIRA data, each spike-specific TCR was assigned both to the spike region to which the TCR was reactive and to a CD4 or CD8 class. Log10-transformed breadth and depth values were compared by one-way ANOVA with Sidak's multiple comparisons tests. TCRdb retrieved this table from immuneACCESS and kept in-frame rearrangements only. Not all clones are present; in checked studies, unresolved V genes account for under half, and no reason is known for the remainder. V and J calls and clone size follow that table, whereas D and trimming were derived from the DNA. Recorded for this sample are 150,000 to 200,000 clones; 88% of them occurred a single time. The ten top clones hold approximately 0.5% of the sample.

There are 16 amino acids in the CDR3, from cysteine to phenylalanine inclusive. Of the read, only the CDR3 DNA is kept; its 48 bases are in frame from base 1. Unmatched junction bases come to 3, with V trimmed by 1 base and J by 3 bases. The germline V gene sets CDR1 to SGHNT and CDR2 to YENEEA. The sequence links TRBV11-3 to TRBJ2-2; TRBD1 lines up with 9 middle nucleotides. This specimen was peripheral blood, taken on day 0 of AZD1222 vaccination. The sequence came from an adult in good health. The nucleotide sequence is TGTGCCAGCAGCTTAGCGGGACAGGGATACACCGGGGAGCTGTTTTTT. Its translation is CASSLAGQGYTGELFF.